Listed here is a single TCR beta chain. The sample originates from a study of blood T cell repertoires in COVID-19. Study overall: Collection of acute and convalescent COVID-19 samples took place in the United States, Italy and Spain. From T cells, B-cell-depleted T cells, or PBMCs came the material, which was cDNA or gDNA.

V dropped 5 bases and J dropped 9; count of bases not matched to a gene: 12. CDR1 and CDR2 (germline): SNHLY, FYNNEI. CDR3 size: 15 residues. Clones were sequenced by immunoSEQ multiplex PCR, and TCRdb holds only the in-frame ones, with some missing. This sample has 35,000 to 50,000 clones, with about 90% found just once. Sequencing used peripheral blood. The source of this sequence is a man aged 55-75 years with acute or convalescent COVID-19. This rearrangement joins TRBV2 to TRBJ2-1, with 8 bases matching TRBD2. The CDR3, as DNA: TGTGCCAGCAGTCCGGGGGGGCCGGTTTCTGGTGAGCAGTTCTTC. It yields the protein CASSPGGPVSGEQFF.